A selection of T cell receptor beta chains follows, all from one sample in a study of control samples from healthy donors and cancer patients. Here immunoSEQ multiplex PCR was the method, and the copy in TCRdb shows in-frame clones only, minus some. The sample yields roughly 100,000 clones, approximately 90% seen once. Source material: blood. These receptors were obtained from a woman in her forties or fifties in good health. The conserved cysteine and the conserved F or W are not part of the CDR3 here. The order of the fields is V gene, CDR3 protein.

TRBV7-2 ASSSRTSGRSYEQY
TRBV6-6 ASCQRGLEAF
TRBV5-1 ASSYAGQETQY
TRBV11-2 ASSFTSGAFDEQF
TRBV9 ASSASGGPQETQY
TRBV5-1 ASSLGQGGNSPLH
TRBV6-4 ATGADSTDTQY
TRBV4-2 ASSQAGQGWGNTIY
TRBV7-3 ASSSTGAPRYTGELF
TRBV11-2 ASSLDRAQPQH
TRBV5-6 ASSPTGSNQPQH
TRBV7-2 ASSLVRQGKAF
TRBV28 ASSLLTHSGRATDTQY
TRBV3-1/TRBV3-2 ASSQSFPSRYGNTIY
TRBV4-3 ASSQDKGFTQY
TRBV19 ASSMGGGPARSNVLT
TRBV2 ASSERTGNNYGYT
TRBV7-9 ASSLGGYSSNEQF
TRBV28 ASSFFYEQY
TRBV6-5 ASPPPQSTDTQY
TRBV7-9 ASSLGGRAHVLADEQY
TRBV12-3/TRBV12-4 ASRPGGRSEAF
TRBV28 ASRLAGAKNIQY
TRBV4-3 ASSQGLGQRFYEQY
TRBV18 ASSPSPPSLTGELF
TRBV27 ASNIAGGGTADTQY
TRBV10-3 AISESTKGVYSNQPQH
TRBV25-1 ASRDRRNQETQY
TRBV28 ASSLPDRFSYEQY
TRBV28 ASIGGGTEQY
TRBV10-3 AISESGGTTDTQY
TRBV12-3/TRBV12-4 ASSLFEQF
TRBV11-2 ASSLDPFDVLGGYT
TRBV3-1/TRBV3-2 ASSQLNEQY
TRBV7-8 ASSLGTGGAFVRNTIY
TRBV2 ASSGLRTGGNGYT
TRBV4-3 ASSQEGWDRPYNEQF